The 19 T cell receptor beta chains below come from one sample, sequenced in a study of blood T cell repertoires in COVID-19. This table comes from immunoSEQ multiplex PCR, and its TCRdb copy is limited to in-frame clones, with some not included. In the table there are more than 150,000 clones, around 84% of which are singletons. The sequenced material came from peripheral blood. All receptors come from a man aged 45-65 years with active or convalescent COVID-19.

V gene TRBV25-1 combines with J gene TRBJ2-2, with 7 bases that match TRBD2. Germline V gene sequence: CDR1 MGHDK, CDR2 SYGVNS. The V and J ends lost 5 bases and 0 bases, in that order; junction bases with no gene match: 6. The CDR3 is 16 amino acids. The DNA for the CDR3 is TGTGCCAGCAGTACCACTAGCGCACCGAACACCGGGGAGCTGTTTTTT. It yields the protein CASSTTSAPNTGELFF.

This clone turned up a few times. The V gene is TRBV28, the J gene TRBJ2-7, with TRBD1 matching over 9 bases. This CDR3 is 17 amino acids long. V lost 6 bases, J lost 0 bases, and 12 bases stayed unmatched. Germline loops: CDR1 MDHEN, CDR2 SYDVKM. The CDR3 sequence: CASSKKGQGPYSYEQYF. CDR3 in DNA: TGTGCCAGCAGCAAAAAAGGACAGGGGCCTTACTCCTACGAGCAGTACTTC.

The chain recombines TRBV2 with TRBJ2-2, with 8 bases matching TRBD2. This CDR3 has 16 amino acids. Germline assignment: CDR1 SNHLY and CDR2 FYNNEI. V lost 4 bases, J lost 1 base, and 5 bases stayed unmatched. The CDR3 reads CASSVRGGWNTGELFF. The CDR3 nucleotides are TGTGCCAGCAGTGTGCGCGGGGGGTGGAACACCGGGGAGCTGTTTTTT. Complete variable domain (other parts from reference TRBV2 and TRBJ2-2): EPEVTQTPSHQVTQMGQEVILRCVPISNHLYFYWYRQILGQKVEFLVSFYNNEISEKSEIFDDQFSVERPDGSNFTLKIRSTKLEDSAMYFCASSVRGGWNTGELFFGEGSRLTVL.

The V gene is TRBV25-1, the J gene TRBJ1-3; perhaps TRBD1 as D (5 bases). V was trimmed by 9 bases and J by 5 bases, leaving 14 bases between them. The germline V gene has CDR1 MGHDK and CDR2 SYGVNS. The CDR3 covers 13 residues. Here the CDR3 reads CASHQGVRNTIYF. The CDR3 DNA reads TGTGCCAGTCATCAGGGTGTTAGAAACACCATATATTTT.

This clone was counted a single time. The chain recombines TRBV27 with TRBJ1-3; 7 positions agree with TRBD1. The V gene end was trimmed by 10 bases and the J gene end by 4 bases; junction bases not matched to a gene: 7. The CDR3 is made up of 13 amino acids. Germline V gene sequence: CDR1 MNHEY, CDR2 SMNVEV (reference sequence). Written as DNA, the CDR3 is TGTGCCACTAGACAGGGTCTCGGAAACACCATATATTTT. Protein: CATRQGLGNTIYF.

The chain has TRBV7-9 and TRBJ1-2; 8 bases fit TRBD1. This CDR3 spans 17 amino acids. Germline V gene sequence: CDR1 SEHNR, CDR2 FQNEAQ (reference sequence). The V segment lost 5 bases and the J segment 5 bases; nucleotides outside the gene matches: 16. For the CDR3, the DNA is TGTGCCAGCAGCCCACACAGTCTCAGGGGGCGCGGATATGGCTACACCTTC. The encoded protein is CASSPHSLRGRGYGYTF.

V is TRBV10-3 and J is TRBJ2-1; 12 bases are shared with TRBD2. Germline V CDR1 and CDR2: ENHRY, SYGVKD. The CDR3 totals 16 residues. V lost 0 bases to trimming and J lost 7 bases; unmatched junction nucleotides: 4. CDR3 in amino acids: CAISESTLAGGNEQFF. The CDR3 DNA sequence: TGTGCCATCAGTGAGTCGACCCTAGCGGGGGGGAATGAGCAGTTCTTC.

The chain employs TRBV18 and TRBJ2-7; D remains unclear. CDR1 KGHSH and CDR2 LQKENI come from the germline V gene. The V end lost 0 bases, the J end lost 1 base, and 7 bases lay between the germline ends. This CDR3 has 14 amino acids. CDR3 residues: CASSPPERSYEQYF. The CDR3 nucleotides read TGTGCCAGCTCACCACCCGAGAGATCCTACGAGCAGTACTTC.

This clone was observed a single time. The rearrangement links TRBV5-6 to TRBJ2-3, with TRBD2 identical over 13 bases. The CDR3 length is 14 residues. V shed 3 bases and J 10 bases; nucleotides not matched to a gene: 5. Germline V gene lookup returns CDR1 SGHDT and CDR2 YYEEEE. The CDR3 spells CASSWGTSGISQYF. DNA of the CDR3: TGTGCCAGCAGCTGGGGGACTAGCGGGATATCGCAGTATTTT. The full variable domain, in which reference TRBV5-6 and TRBJ2-3 provide the parts outside the CDR3, is DAGVTQSPTHLIKTRGQQVTLRCSPKSGHDTVSWYQQALGQGPQFIFQYYEEEERQRGNFPDRFSGHQFPNYSSELNVNALLLGDSALYLCASSWGTSGISQYFGPGTRLTVL.

The chain uses TRBV2 and TRBJ1-1; D not certain. CDR3 length equals 11 residues. Germline V gene sequence: CDR1 SNHLY, CDR2 FYNNEI. Trimming took off 8 bases at V and 11 bases at J, with 15 bases between the two ends. The CDR3: CASVAARGAFF. DNA of the CDR3: TGTGCCAGCGTCGCAGCGCGGGGTGCTTTCTTT.

This sequence joins TRBV5-1 and TRBJ1-2, with TRBD1 as a possible D gene (6 bases). CDR3 length: 14 amino acids. From germline, CDR1 is SGHRS and CDR2 YFSETQ. V lost 0 bases and J lost 8, with 14 bases in between. The CDR3 sequence is CASSLDRASGGYTF. CDR3 nucleotides: TGCGCCAGCAGCTTGGACAGGGCCTCTGGGGGCTACACCTTC. The variable domain in full, with the rest retrieved from reference TRBV5-1 and TRBJ1-2, is KAGVTQTPRYLIKTRGQQVTLSCSPISGHRSVSWYQQTPGQGLQFLFEYFSETQRNKGNFPGRFSGRQFSNSRSEMNVSTLELGDSALYLCASSLDRASGGYTFGSGTRLTVV.

The V gene is TRBV7-9, the J gene TRBJ2-1; tentative D call: TRBD2 (5 bases). CDR1 is SEHNR and CDR2 is FQNEAQ in the germline V gene (reference sequence). V lost 0 bases and J 14 bases, leaving 14 bases between the germline ends. The CDR3 spans 13 residues. CDR3 DNA: TGTGCCAGCAGCTTAGCGTTCGGGGTGGGAGAGTTCTTC. Its protein is CASSLAFGVGEFF. Full variable domain (rest looked up from reference TRBV7-9 and TRBJ2-1): DTGVSQNPRHKITKRGQNVTFRCDPISEHNRLYWYRQTLGQGPEFLTYFQNEAQLEKSRLLSDRFSAERPKGSFSTLEIQRTEQGDSAMYLCASSLAFGVGEFFGPGTRLTVL.

The chain recombines TRBV10-3 with TRBJ1-4; maybe TRBD1 (5 bases). CDR1 is ENHRY, CDR2 SYGVKD, per germline. Trimming took 0 bases from V and 8 from J, leaving 13 bases between them. The CDR3 contains 15 residues. As DNA, the CDR3 is TGTGCCATCAGTGAGTCCAGGGTCCTTAGGGAAAAACTGTTTTTT. It encodes CAISESRVLREKLFF.

The J gene is TRBJ2-7, the V gene TRBV4-3, with a possible D match to TRBD2 (5 bases). The CDR3 sequence is 13 residues long. Germline V gives CDR1 LGHNA, CDR2 YSLEER. V lost 0 bases to trimming and J lost 7 bases, with 10 bases between them. CDR3 sequence reads: CASSQDETGEQYF. Written as DNA, the CDR3 is TGCGCCAGCAGCCAAGATGAGACGGGAGAGCAGTACTTC.

Concerning this clone: Different DNA sequences within this sample yield the same CDR3. This chain uses TRBV19 with TRBJ1-5, with no clear D. V lost 3 bases and J 4 bases, leaving 7 bases between the germline ends. Germline V gene sequence: CDR1 LNHDA, CDR2 SQIVND (reference sequence). The CDR3 length is 13 residues. The CDR3 DNA sequence: TGTGCCAGTAGTATCCGGAGAAATCAGCCCCAGCATTTT. This sequence encodes CASSIRRNQPQHF.

This clone was observed once. This chain uses TRBV6-5 with TRBJ1-2, with TRBD1 matching over 7 bases. Trimming removed 6 bases from V and 3 bases from J; junction bases left unmatched: 4. This CDR3 has 13 residues. The germline gives CDR1 MNHEY, CDR2 SVGAGI. In DNA, the CDR3 is TGTGCCAGCAGCCGAACAGGGGACTATGGCTACACCTTC. This translates into CASSRTGDYGYTF.

The V gene is TRBV12-3 or TRBV12-4, the J gene TRBJ1-2; 7 bases match TRBD1. With V trimmed by 6 bases and J by 8 bases, 6 bases remained unmatched. The CDR3 runs to 12 residues. In DNA, the CDR3 is TGTGCCAGCAGCCCGACAGGGAACGGCTACACCTTC. Translating gives CASSPTGNGYTF.

The table lists this clone with a few counts. The V and J genes are TRBV2 and TRBJ2-2; unclear D gene. The CDR3 sequence is 13 residues long. Germline V gives CDR1 SNHLY, CDR2 FYNNEI. The ends were cut back, 8 bases at V and 3 bases at J, with 10 bases in the middle. CDR3 in amino acids: CASGSPDTGELFF. CDR3 coding DNA: TGTGCCAGCGGCTCCCCTGACACCGGGGAGCTGTTTTTT.

V and J are TRBV3-1 (or the pseudogene TRBV3-2) and TRBJ1-6; D gene unclear. Germline V lookup: CDR1 LGHDT, CDR2 YNNKEL (reference sequence). CDR3 length: 17 residues. V lost 1 base, J lost 0 bases, and 10 bases lay in between. The CDR3, as DNA: TGTGCCAGCAGCCAAGGGGGAACTAGCTCCTATAATTCACCCCTCCACTTT. This translates into CASSQGGTSSYNSPLHF.